Listed here are 5 T cell receptor beta chains from one sample, sequenced in a study of blood T cell repertoires in COVID-19 (dated by TCRdb to about 2020). Libraries were built with the immunoSEQ multiplex PCR assay. TCRdb took this table from immuneACCESS and kept in-frame rearrangements with V and J called. Such tables lack part of the clones; where checked against another copy, unresolved V genes explain under half of the gap, and the rest is unexplained. Across this sample there are about 200,000 clones, with approximately 91% seen only once. The ten largest make up 15% to 20% of the sample. Source material: peripheral blood. These receptors all come from a man aged 50 or older with COVID-19, enrolled during active disease.

The chain employs TRBV4-3 and TRBJ1-1; D is perhaps TRBD1 (5 bases). This CDR3 contains 16 residues. Trimming pared 0 bases from V and 4 bases from J, leaving 15 bases between. Germline V lookup: CDR1 LGHNA, CDR2 YSLEER. CDR3 coding DNA: TGCGCCAGCAGCCAAGAGCCCGTGGGGGGGACCACTGAAGCTTTCTTT. This sequence encodes CASSQEPVGGTTEAFF.

The chain combines TRBV5-4 with TRBJ2-7, with 9 nucleotides matching TRBD1. Germline values: CDR1 SGHNT, CDR2 YYREEE (reference sequence). The CDR3 is made up of 15 amino acids. J was trimmed by 2 bases and V by 4 bases; bases with no gene match: 7. In nucleotides, the CDR3 is TGTGCCAGCAGCCCGGGACAGGGTAGGCCCTACGAGCAGTACTTC. Residues: CASSPGQGRPYEQYF. Based on the CDR3 plus reference TRBV5-4 and TRBJ2-7, the full variable domain is ETGVTQSPTHLIKTRGQQVTLRCSSQSGHNTVSWYQQALGQGPQFIFQYYREEENGRGNFPPRFSGLQFPNYSSELNVNALELDDSALYLCASSPGQGRPYEQYFGPGTRLTVT.

The genes are TRBV27 and TRBJ2-4; TRBD1 might be the D (7 bases). CDR1 is MNHEY, CDR2 SMNVEV, per germline (reference sequence). The V end lost 7 bases, the J end lost 4 bases, and 14 bases lay between the germline ends. This CDR3 is 14 amino acids long. CDR3 amino acids: CASTAGGPKNIQYF. In DNA, the CDR3 is TGTGCCAGCACTGCAGGGGGGCCGAAAAACATTCAGTACTTC.

V and J are TRBV7-9 and TRBJ2-1; 11 bases fit TRBD1. Germline CDR1 SEHNR, CDR2 FQNEAQ (reference sequence). The V and J ends lost 4 bases and 0 bases, in that order; junction bases with no gene match: 2. There are 16 residues in the CDR3. The CDR3 protein is CASSSGTGGSYNEQFF. The CDR3 DNA follows: TGTGCCAGCAGCTCCGGGACAGGGGGCTCCTACAATGAGCAGTTCTTC.

The gene calls are TRBV4-1 and TRBJ2-6; 11 positions agree with TRBD2. V dropped 3 bases and J dropped 0; count of bases not matched to a gene: 10. The germline gives CDR1 MGHRA, CDR2 YSYEKL. The CDR3 is made up of 20 amino acids. The CDR3 region is CASSQPTSGNSYSGANVLTF. CDR3 DNA sequence: TGCGCCAGCAGCCAGCCGACTAGCGGGAACTCCTACTCTGGGGCCAACGTCCTGACTTTC.